The table lists the clone carrying this T cell receptor (beta chain) with a few counts. Antigen specificity is unknown. It was considered stable Graves' hyperthyroidism when ophthalmopathy did not progress within 18 months. Criteria for exclusion of patients were uncontrolled infection, other autoimmune disease, pregnancy or lactation. The data belong to a study of T cells in Graves' hyperthyroidism and ophthalmopathy. Amplified regions were TCR beta CDR3 sequences from RNA transcripts. HTBI primers were employed in a first-round RT-PCR of the TCR CDR3. TCRdb independently ran MiXCR on the multiplex PCR reads; one entry per CDR3 protein. There are approximately 100,000 distinct CDR3 sequences in the sample; 40% to 50% occur only once, and 20% to 30% lies in the top ten. In germline, CDR1 is DFQATT, CDR2 SNEGSKA (reference sequence). This CDR3 has 13 amino acids. V trimming: 3 bases; J trimming: 5 bases; junction bases outside the gene matches: 3.

Whole-study findings and limits: Most thyroid-expanded clonotypes above 0.001 were also found in blood.

This TCR came from a man aged 40-49 years with Graves' hyperthyroidism. The source material was blood. The genes are TRBV20-1 and TRBJ1-1; TRBD1 agrees at 10 bases. CDR3 amino acids: CSARGTGETEAFF. The CDR3 nucleotides read TGCAGTGCTAGGGGGACAGGGGAGACTGAAGCTTTCTTT.